Included here is one T cell receptor beta chain sequence, with context. As yet, its antigen is unknown. This sample was taken from a study of EBV T-cell therapy then PD-1 blockade in nasopharyngeal carcinoma. V was trimmed by 1 base and J by 7 bases, leaving 6 bases between them. The CDR3 has 12 residues. Germline values: CDR1 SGHNT, CDR2 YYREEE (reference sequence). The treatment is: AdE1-LMPpoly-expanded autologous EBV-specific T-cell therapy followed by anti-PD-1 nivolumab. The protocol was immunoSEQ multiplex PCR, while the TCRdb copy is restricted to in-frame clones and leaves out a portion. The sample carries 15,000 or so clones, approximately 80% recorded once.

This clonotype originated in a man aged 40-49 years with nasopharyngeal carcinoma. The rearrangement links TRBV5-4 to TRBJ2-1, with a tentative D call TRBD2 (5 bases). Sequencing used CD8+ T cells from blood, obtained at day 0 from a patient whose treatment included autologous EBV-specific T cells and nivolumab. The CDR3 reads CASSLTGNEQFF. CDR3 in DNA: TGTGCCAGCAGCTTGACGGGAAATGAGCAGTTCTTC.